Below, one T cell receptor (beta chain) is given with its context. The assay was immunoSEQ multiplex PCR, and TCRdb's table has in-frame clones only and misses some. The sample shows under 2,000,000 clones, approximately 95% of them seen only once. These data are taken from a study of shared clonotypes between healthy human individuals. Overall study: Aged 18 to 49, the donors were two women and three men.

V was cut by 3 bases and J by 2 bases, with 17 bases left in between. Germline CDR1 and CDR2: SGHDT and YYEEEE. The CDR3 is 16 residues long. Positive CCR7 selection of CD45RO-negative cells yielded the naive CD8 cells, and terminally differentiated effector memory CD45RA+ cells were excluded. The sequenced sample was naive CD8+ T cells sorted from blood. The chain has TRBV5-6 and TRBJ1-2; D is ambiguous. This receptor was obtained from a man in his late teens or twenties in good health. The CDR3 spells CASSSWEVLPNYGYTF. The DNA for the CDR3 is TGTGCCAGCAGCTCGTGGGAGGTCTTGCCAAACTATGGCTACACCTTC.